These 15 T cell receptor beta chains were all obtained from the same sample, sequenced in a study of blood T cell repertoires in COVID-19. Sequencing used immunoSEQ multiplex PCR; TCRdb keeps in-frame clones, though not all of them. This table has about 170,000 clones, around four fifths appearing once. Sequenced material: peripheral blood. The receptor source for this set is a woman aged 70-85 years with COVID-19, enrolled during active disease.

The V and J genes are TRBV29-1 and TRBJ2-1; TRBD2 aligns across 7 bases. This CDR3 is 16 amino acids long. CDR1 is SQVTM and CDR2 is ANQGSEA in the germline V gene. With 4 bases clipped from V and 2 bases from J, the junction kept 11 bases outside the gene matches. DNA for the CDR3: TGCAGCGTTGCCGGGTCGGCTAGCGGAACCTACAATGAGCAGTTCTTC. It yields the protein CSVAGSASGTYNEQFF.

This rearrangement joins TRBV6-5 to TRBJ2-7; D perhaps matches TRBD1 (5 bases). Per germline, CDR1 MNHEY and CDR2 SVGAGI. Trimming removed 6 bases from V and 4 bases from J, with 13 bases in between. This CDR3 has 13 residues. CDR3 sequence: CASRYDSMYEQYF. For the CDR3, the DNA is TGTGCCAGCAGATACGACAGTATGTACGAGCAGTACTTC.

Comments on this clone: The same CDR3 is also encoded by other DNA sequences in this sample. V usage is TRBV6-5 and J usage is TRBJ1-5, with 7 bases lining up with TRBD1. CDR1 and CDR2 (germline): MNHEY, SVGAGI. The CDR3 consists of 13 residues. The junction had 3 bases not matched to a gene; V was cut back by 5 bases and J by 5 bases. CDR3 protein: CASSPDRDQPQHF. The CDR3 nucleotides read TGTGCCAGCAGTCCCGACAGGGATCAGCCCCAGCATTTT.

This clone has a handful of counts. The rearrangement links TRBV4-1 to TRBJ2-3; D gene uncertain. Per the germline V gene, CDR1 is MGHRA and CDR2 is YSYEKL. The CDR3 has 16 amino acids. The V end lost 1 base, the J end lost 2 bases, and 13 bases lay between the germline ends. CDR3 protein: CASSQGNSLYTDTQYF. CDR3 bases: TGCGCCAGCAGCCAAGGCAATAGCTTATACACAGATACGCAGTATTTT.

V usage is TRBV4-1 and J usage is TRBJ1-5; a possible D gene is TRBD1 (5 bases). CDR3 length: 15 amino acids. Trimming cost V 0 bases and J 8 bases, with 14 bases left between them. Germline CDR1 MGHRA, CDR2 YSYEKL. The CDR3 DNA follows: TGCGCCAGCAGCCAAGATCTCCCGGGGGAGAAGCCCCAGCATTTT. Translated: CASSQDLPGEKPQHF.

CDR3 amino acids: CATGGQGNQPQHF. CDR3 nucleotide sequence: TGTGCCACCGGAGGGCAGGGTAATCAGCCCCAGCATTTT. This chain joins TRBV6-5 and TRBJ1-5, with D perhaps TRBD1 (5 bases). CDR1 MNHEY and CDR2 SVGAGI come from the germline V gene. This CDR3 region has 13 residues. V shed 10 bases and J shed 4 bases, with 14 bases lying between them.

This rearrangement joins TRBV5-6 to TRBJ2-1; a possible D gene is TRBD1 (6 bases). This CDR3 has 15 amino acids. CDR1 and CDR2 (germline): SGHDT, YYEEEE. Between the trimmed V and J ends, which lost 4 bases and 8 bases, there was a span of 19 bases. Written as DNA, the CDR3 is TGTGCCAGCAGCACGACAGGCACCCACGGGCATGAGCAGTTCTTC. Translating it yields CASSTTGTHGHEQFF.

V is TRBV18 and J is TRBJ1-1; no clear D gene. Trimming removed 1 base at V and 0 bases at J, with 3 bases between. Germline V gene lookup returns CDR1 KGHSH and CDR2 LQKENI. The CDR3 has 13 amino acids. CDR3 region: CASSPLMNTEAFF. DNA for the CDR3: TGTGCCAGCTCACCACTTATGAACACTGAAGCTTTCTTT.

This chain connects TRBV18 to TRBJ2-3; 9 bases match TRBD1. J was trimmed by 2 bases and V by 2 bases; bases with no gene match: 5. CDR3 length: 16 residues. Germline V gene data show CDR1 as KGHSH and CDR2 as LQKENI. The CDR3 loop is CASSPTGGAHTDTQYF. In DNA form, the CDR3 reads TGTGCCAGCTCACCAACAGGGGGCGCGCACACAGATACGCAGTATTTT.

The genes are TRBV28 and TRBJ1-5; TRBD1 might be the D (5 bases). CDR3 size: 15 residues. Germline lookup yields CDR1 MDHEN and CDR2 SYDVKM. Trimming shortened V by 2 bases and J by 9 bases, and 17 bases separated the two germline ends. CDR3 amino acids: CASSLGGVHGRPQHF. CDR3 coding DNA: TGTGCCAGCAGTTTAGGGGGGGTTCATGGGAGGCCCCAGCATTTT.

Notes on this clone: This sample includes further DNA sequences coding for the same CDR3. The CDR3 nucleotides read TGTGCCAGCAGGAATACAGGGAGCTCCTATAATTCACCCCTCCACTTT. Protein sequence: CASRNTGSSYNSPLHF. The chain couples TRBV28 to TRBJ1-6; TRBD1 might be the D (6 bases). This CDR3 contains 16 residues. V shed 6 bases and J shed 0 bases, with 12 bases lying between them. Germline V gives CDR1 MDHEN, CDR2 SYDVKM.

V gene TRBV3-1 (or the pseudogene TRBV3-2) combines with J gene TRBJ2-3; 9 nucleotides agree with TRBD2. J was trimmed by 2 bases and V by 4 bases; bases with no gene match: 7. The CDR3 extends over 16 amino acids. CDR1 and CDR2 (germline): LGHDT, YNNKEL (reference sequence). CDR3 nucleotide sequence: TGTGCCAGCAGCCCCCGGGGACTAGCCTTCACAGATACGCAGTATTTT. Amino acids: CASSPRGLAFTDTQYF.

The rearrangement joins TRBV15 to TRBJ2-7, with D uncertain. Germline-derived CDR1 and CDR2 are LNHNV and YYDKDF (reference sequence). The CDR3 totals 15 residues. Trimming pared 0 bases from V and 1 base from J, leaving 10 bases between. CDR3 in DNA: TGTGCCACCAGCAGAGATCTTTCGACTTCCTACGAGCAGTACTTC. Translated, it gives CATSRDLSTSYEQYF.

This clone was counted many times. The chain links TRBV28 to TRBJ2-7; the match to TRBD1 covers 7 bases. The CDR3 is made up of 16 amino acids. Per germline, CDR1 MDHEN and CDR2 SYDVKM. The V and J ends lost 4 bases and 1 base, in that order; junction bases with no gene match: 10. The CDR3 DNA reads TGTGCCAGCAGTTCCGACGGGACAGCCCCTTCCTACGAGCAGTACTTC. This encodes CASSSDGTAPSYEQYF.

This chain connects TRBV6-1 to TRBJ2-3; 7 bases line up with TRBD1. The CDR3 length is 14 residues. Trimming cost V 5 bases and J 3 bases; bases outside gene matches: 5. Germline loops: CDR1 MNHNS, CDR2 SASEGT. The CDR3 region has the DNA TGTGCCAGCAGTTTCAGGGACAGAACAGATACGCAGTATTTT. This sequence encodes CASSFRDRTDTQYF.